The source of this TCR beta chain is a study of cytomegalovirus exposure and HLA in healthy donors. The overall study: The same platform as the roughly 630 first-cohort repertoires was used for the 110 or so validation repertoires, a later analysis reported. Findings of the study overall: A list of roughly 180 TCR beta chains associated with cytomegalovirus was given.

The CDR3 covers 15 residues. J gave up 3 bases and V 1 base, and 3 bases lay outside the gene matches. CDR1 and CDR2 from the germline V gene are SGHAT and FQNNGV. As concerns this clone: What it binds is not known.

Sequenced by immunoSEQ multiplex PCR; TCRdb stores in-frame clones only, minus some. The data hold approximately 150,000 clones, with 91% observed a single time. The donors were members of the roughly 130-subject validation cohort (separate from the approximately 670-subject first cohort). J is TRBJ2-7 and V is TRBV11-2; 10 nucleotides align to TRBD2. This TCR was sampled from a man aged 18 to 30 in good health and CMV-seronegative. The sequenced sample consisted of PBMCs. In nucleotides, the CDR3 is TGTGCCAGCAGCTTAGGATCTAGCGGGGGCTACGAGCAGTACTTC. Encoded protein: CASSLGSSGGYEQYF.